One sample yielded the 30 T cell receptor beta chains listed below, sequenced in a study of cytomegalovirus exposure and HLA in healthy donors. PCR involved 60 Vbeta and 13 Jbeta primers. Sequenced by immunoSEQ multiplex PCR; TCRdb stores in-frame clones only, minus some. The table lists about 190,000 clones, approximately 75% of them singletons. The sample was PBMCs. These receptors came from a man in his thirties or forties in good health and CMV-seropositive.

This chain uses TRBV30 with TRBJ1-4; TRBD1 matches 9 bases. This CDR3 contains 14 residues. V gave up 7 bases and J gave up 8 bases; unmatched junction bases: 11. CDR1 is GTSNPN, CDR2 SVGIG, per germline (reference sequence). CDR3 nucleotide sequence: TGTGCCTCTTCAACAGGGGGCTCGAGGGAAAAACTGTTTTTT. Translation gives CASSTGGSREKLFF.

The CDR3: CASSLSTDSTDTQYF. DNA of the CDR3: TGCGCCAGCAGCTTGTCGACAGACTCCACAGATACGCAGTATTTT. V is TRBV5-1 and J is TRBJ2-3; tentatively, D is TRBD1 (5 bases). The V gene's germline CDR1 is SGHRS and CDR2 YFSETQ. CDR3 length: 15 amino acids. The ends were cut back, 1 base at V and 2 bases at J, with 11 bases in the middle.

The CDR3 DNA reads TGCGCCAGCAGCCTCACCGGGACAGGAGACACTGAAGCTTTCTTT. Translation gives CASSLTGTGDTEAFF. V is TRBV5-1 and J is TRBJ1-1; 8 nucleotides align to TRBD1. J was trimmed by 3 bases and V by 4 bases; bases with no gene match: 8. CDR1 is SGHRS, CDR2 YFSETQ, per germline. The CDR3 consists of 15 residues.

Only one count was recorded for this clone. Sequence at one end of the junction differs from germline and may be a read error. CDR3 bases: TGTGCCAGCAGTAGACGGGAGGGCCGGATCTTC. Amino acids: CASSRREGRIF. The chain links TRBV6-1 to TRBJ2-1; 8 nucleotides match TRBD2. The CDR3 has 11 residues. Per germline, CDR1 MNHNS and CDR2 SASEGT.

The V and J genes are TRBV10-3 and TRBJ2-7; the match to TRBD1 covers 7 bases. The germline V gene encodes CDR1 ENHRY and CDR2 SYGVKD. V lost 5 bases and J lost 0; bases outside the gene matches: 7. The CDR3 loop spans 15 amino acids. The CDR3 loop is CAISTRDSDSYEQYF. CDR3 sequence (DNA): TGTGCCATCAGTACCCGGGACAGTGACTCCTACGAGCAGTACTTC.

The chain is built from TRBV4-1 and TRBJ2-1, with D possibly TRBD2 on 5 matching bases. V was shortened by 1 base and J by 7 bases, with 14 bases between the two germline ends. CDR1 is MGHRA and CDR2 is YSYEKL in the germline V gene. This CDR3 comprises 15 residues. The CDR3 coding sequence is TGCGCCAGCAGCCAAGTGACTAACCGGCCTAATGAGCAGTTCTTC. It translates to CASSQVTNRPNEQFF.

This clone occurred once. This chain connects TRBV18 to TRBJ2-1, with D unclear. With 2 bases removed from V and 10 bases from J, the gap between germline ends came to 6 bases. Germline-derived CDR1 and CDR2 are KGHSH and LQKENI. The length of the CDR3 is 11 residues. For the CDR3, the DNA is TGTGCCAGCTCACCATGGCAGGAGCAGTTCTTC. Amino acid sequence: CASSPWQEQFF.

This clone was detected a few times. This chain connects TRBV5-4 to TRBJ2-1; the D gene is possibly TRBD2 (6 bases). CDR3 length: 15 amino acids. From germline, CDR1 is SGHNT and CDR2 YYREEE (reference sequence). V was cut by 0 bases and J by 4 bases, with 11 bases left in between. CDR3 in DNA: TGTGCCAGCAGCTTGGTGTCTAGCGCGTACAATGAGCAGTTCTTC. This sequence encodes CASSLVSSAYNEQFF.

V usage is TRBV9 and J usage is TRBJ2-7; 9 positions agree with TRBD2. CDR3 size: 15 residues. Germline loops: CDR1 SGDLS, CDR2 YYNGEE. V lost 0 bases, J lost 3 bases, and 4 bases stayed unmatched. The CDR3 region is CASSVAGLANYEQYF. DNA of the CDR3: TGTGCCAGCAGCGTAGCGGGACTAGCCAACTACGAGCAGTACTTC.

This clone was counted once. The V gene is TRBV10-1, the J gene TRBJ1-1; no clear D. This CDR3 spans 13 amino acids. V was pared by 2 bases and J by 10 bases, with 14 bases between. The V gene's germline CDR1 is WNHNN and CDR2 SYGVQD (reference sequence). The CDR3: CASSELRGRGAFF. As DNA, the CDR3 is TGCGCCAGCAGTGAGCTGCGTGGTCGGGGAGCTTTCTTT.

This clone was observed a single time. The V gene is TRBV27, the J gene TRBJ1-3; tentatively, D is TRBD1 (5 bases). The CDR3 contains 14 residues. Germline loops: CDR1 MNHEY, CDR2 SMNVEV (reference sequence). Between the trimmed V and J ends, which lost 8 bases and 4 bases, there was a span of 15 bases. The DNA of the CDR3 is TGTGCCAGCTCTCCCGGGGGAACCGGAAACACCATATATTTT. This translates into CASSPGGTGNTIYF.

The rearrangement uses TRBV23-1 and TRBJ2-7, with a possible D match to TRBD2 (6 bases). TRBV23-1 is sorted into the ORF group, with uncertain function. V was pared by 4 bases and J by 2 bases, with 15 bases between. This CDR3 spans 15 amino acids. CDR3 sequence: CASSRGGTSPYEQYF. The CDR3 DNA is TGCGCCAGCAGTCGGGGCGGGACTTCCCCCTACGAGCAGTACTTC.

This chain joins TRBV7-6 and TRBJ1-1; 9 positions match TRBD1. Germline loops: CDR1 SGHVS, CDR2 FNYEAQ. The CDR3 runs to 18 residues. V lost 5 bases and J lost 1; bases outside the gene matches: 14. DNA of the CDR3: TGTGCCAGCAGCCTTCCCGGGACAGGGTCGAGTGCGAACACTGAAGCTTTCTTT. Translated, it gives CASSLPGTGSSANTEAFF.

J is TRBJ2-1 and V is TRBV18, with a tentative D call TRBD1 (6 bases). Germline CDR1 and CDR2: KGHSH and LQKENI. Trimming cost V 4 bases and J 4 bases, with 14 bases left between them. This CDR3 has 15 residues. The chain's CDR3 is CASSQGQGTYNEQFF. DNA for the CDR3: TGTGCCAGCTCACAGGGACAAGGGACGTACAATGAGCAGTTCTTC.

The V call is TRBV7-6, the J call TRBJ1-1; TRBD1 matches at 9 bases. V gave up 4 bases and J gave up 4 bases; unmatched junction bases: 7. CDR3 length: 15 residues. The germline CDR1 and CDR2 sequences are SGHVS and FNYEAQ. The CDR3 reads CASSWAGTGITEAFF. The CDR3 region has the DNA TGTGCCAGCAGCTGGGCCGGGACAGGGATCACTGAAGCTTTCTTT.

This clone came up a few times. This chain joins TRBV27 and TRBJ2-3; 10 nucleotides agree with TRBD2. The CDR3 runs to 17 residues. Looked up from germline, CDR1 is MNHEY and CDR2 is SMNVEV (reference sequence). Trimming cost V 4 bases and J 2 bases; bases outside gene matches: 9. CDR3 sequence reads: CASSSPRTSGLTDTQYF. CDR3 DNA: TGTGCCAGCAGTTCCCCTCGGACTAGCGGACTCACAGATACGCAGTATTTT.

V usage is TRBV7-3 and J usage is TRBJ2-1, with D unclear. The CDR3 covers 15 residues. Germline CDR1 SGHTA, CDR2 FQGTGA. V lost 6 bases, J lost 0 bases, and 12 bases lay in between. CDR3 sequence: CASSPTVSSYNEQFF. Here the CDR3 DNA reads TGTGCCAGCAGTCCTACAGTAAGCTCCTACAATGAGCAGTTCTTC. The complete variable domain, with remaining parts taken from reference TRBV7-3 and TRBJ2-1, reads GAGVSQTPSNKVTEKGKYVELRCDPISGHTALYWYRQSLGQGPEFLIYFQGTGAADDSGLPNDRFFAVRPEGSVSTLKIQRTERGDSAVYLCASSPTVSSYNEQFFGPGTRLTVL.

This chain connects TRBV6-1 to TRBJ2-3; 11 nucleotides match TRBD2. J gave up 1 base and V 0 bases, and 6 bases lay outside the gene matches. Germline CDR1 MNHNS, CDR2 SASEGT. This CDR3 has 18 residues. The CDR3 here is CASSEALSGRGGTDTQYF. In nucleotides, the CDR3 is TGTGCCAGCAGTGAAGCACTTAGCGGGAGGGGGGGCACAGATACGCAGTATTTT.

The chain has TRBV30 and TRBJ1-4, with D perhaps TRBD1 (6 bases). There are 15 residues in the CDR3. Germline values: CDR1 GTSNPN, CDR2 SVGIG (reference sequence). V lost 5 bases and J lost 9, with 22 bases in between. CDR3 in DNA: TGTGCCTGGGACCTCCGGGGGGCTAGCGACAAAAAACTGTTTTTT. Encoded protein: CAWDLRGASDKKLFF.

In DNA form, the CDR3 reads TGTGCCAACCCGGGACTAGCGGGCAACTACGAGCAGTACTTC. Protein: CANPGLAGNYEQYF. The rearrangement uses TRBV2 and TRBJ2-7; 12 bases fit TRBD2. The CDR3 sequence is 14 residues long. Germline assignment: CDR1 SNHLY and CDR2 FYNNEI. J gave up 3 bases and V 10 bases, and 7 bases lay outside the gene matches.

Concerning this clone itself: The junction departs from the called germline gene at one end, perhaps through a read error. V and J are TRBV7-7 and TRBJ2-2; 12 bases match TRBD2. CDR3 size: 15 residues. Looked up from germline, CDR1 is SSHAT and CDR2 is FNYEAQ (reference sequence). This CDR3 reads CASSPSGRATGELFF. Here the CDR3 DNA reads TGTGCTAGCAGCCCTAGCGGGAGGGCCACCGGGGAGCTGTTTTTT.

V usage is TRBV14 and J usage is TRBJ2-3, with D maybe TRBD2 (6 bases). Trimming shortened V by 3 bases and J by 1 base, and 8 bases separated the two germline ends. CDR3 length equals 14 residues. CDR1 is SGHDN, CDR2 FVKESK, per germline. The CDR3 coding sequence is TGTGCCAGCAGCCACAGGGAGGGCACAGATACGCAGTATTTT. Translation: CASSHREGTDTQYF.

The chain combines TRBV4-2 with TRBJ2-2; maybe TRBD2 (6 bases). V lost 0 bases to trimming and J lost 2 bases, with 13 bases between them. Germline assignment: CDR1 LGHNA and CDR2 YNFKEQ. The CDR3 length is 17 residues. This chain's CDR3 is CASSQDVAGSNTGELFF. DNA for the CDR3: TGTGCCAGCAGCCAAGATGTTGCGGGATCAAACACCGGGGAGCTGTTTTTT.

The chain has TRBV7-2 and TRBJ2-7; the match to TRBD1 covers 7 bases. Per the germline V gene, CDR1 is SGHTA and CDR2 is FQGNSA. V was pared by 1 base and J by 3 bases, with 3 bases of the junction left unmatched. The CDR3 length is 14 residues. Written as DNA, the CDR3 is TGTGCCAGCAGCTTAGAGACAGGGAGCTACGAGCAGTACTTC. Translated: CASSLETGSYEQYF.

The CDR3: CASRAAEANYGYTF. The CDR3 DNA reads as TGTGCCAGCAGGGCGGCGGAGGCTAACTATGGCTACACCTTC. This rearrangement joins TRBV6-5 to TRBJ1-2; D is uncertain. CDR1 and CDR2 (germline): MNHEY, SVGAGI. The CDR3 totals 14 residues. Trimming removed 6 bases at V and 0 bases at J, with 11 bases between.

The chain links TRBV5-1 to TRBJ1-2; 9 bases line up with TRBD1. The CDR3 totals 14 residues. CDR1 and CDR2 (germline): SGHRS, YFSETQ. The V and J ends lost 6 bases and 4 bases, in that order; junction bases with no gene match: 7. CDR3 sequence: CASNAQGAGYGYTF. In nucleotides, the CDR3 is TGCGCCAGCAACGCACAGGGGGCCGGCTATGGCTACACCTTC.

The J gene is TRBJ2-1, the V gene TRBV7-3; maybe TRBD1 (6 bases). This CDR3 spans 13 amino acids. Germline values: CDR1 SGHTA, CDR2 FQGTGA. Trimming stripped 5 bases from V and 6 bases from J, with 11 bases between. CDR3 amino acids: CASSPGQTNEQFF. The CDR3 DNA reads TGTGCCAGCAGCCCCGGACAGACCAATGAGCAGTTCTTC.

The rearrangement joins TRBV7-2 to TRBJ2-2; D unresolved. The CDR3 runs to 13 residues. Germline-derived CDR1 and CDR2 are SGHTA and FQGNSA. Trimming took 4 bases from V and 5 from J, leaving 8 bases between them. The CDR3 reads CASSSTRTGELFF. The CDR3 coding sequence is TGTGCCAGCAGCTCGACAAGGACCGGGGAGCTGTTTTTT.

V and J are TRBV15 and TRBJ1-1; unclear D gene. Germline values: CDR1 LNHNV, CDR2 YYDKDF (reference sequence). This CDR3 has 15 residues. The V and J ends lost 4 bases and 2 bases respectively, with 14 bases between them. CDR3 region: CATSILTEGNTEAFF. CDR3 bases: TGTGCCACCAGCATCCTCACGGAGGGTAACACTGAAGCTTTCTTT. Using reference TRBV15 and TRBJ1-1 for the parts outside the CDR3, the full variable domain is DAMVIQNPRYQVTQFGKPVTLSCSQTLNHNVMYWYQQKSSQAPKLLFHYYDKDFNNEADTPDNFQSRRPNTSFCFLDIRSPGLGDTAMYLCATSILTEGNTEAFFGQGTRLTVV.

The chain uses TRBV18 and TRBJ1-3; D is unresolved. Germline lookup yields CDR1 KGHSH and CDR2 LQKENI. The CDR3 length is 15 residues. V was trimmed by 3 bases and J by 0 bases, leaving 9 bases between them. Written as DNA, the CDR3 is TGTGCCAGCTCACCTTCCGGGGTCTCTGGAAACACCATATATTTT. Translated: CASSPSGVSGNTIYF.